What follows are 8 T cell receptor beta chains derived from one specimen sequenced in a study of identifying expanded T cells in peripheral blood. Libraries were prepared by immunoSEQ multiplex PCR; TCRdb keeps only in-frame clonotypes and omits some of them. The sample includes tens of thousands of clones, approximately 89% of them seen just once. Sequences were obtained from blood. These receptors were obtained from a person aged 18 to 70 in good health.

The CDR3 nucleotides read TGTGCCAGCAGCCCCGAACGGGGGGCTGGAAACACCATATATTTT. Amino acids: CASSPERGAGNTIYF. This sequence joins TRBV11-2 and TRBJ1-3, with D possibly being TRBD1 (5 bases). This CDR3 is built from 15 residues. The germline V and J ends were trimmed by 5 bases and 2 bases, with 13 bases remaining between them. From germline, CDR1 is SGHAT and CDR2 FQNNGV.

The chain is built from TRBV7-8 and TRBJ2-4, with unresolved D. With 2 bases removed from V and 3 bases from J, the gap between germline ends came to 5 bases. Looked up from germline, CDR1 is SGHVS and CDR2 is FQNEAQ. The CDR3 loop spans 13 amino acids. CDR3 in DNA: TGTGCCAGCAGCTTAAGTAGCAAAAACATTCAGTACTTC. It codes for CASSLSSKNIQYF.

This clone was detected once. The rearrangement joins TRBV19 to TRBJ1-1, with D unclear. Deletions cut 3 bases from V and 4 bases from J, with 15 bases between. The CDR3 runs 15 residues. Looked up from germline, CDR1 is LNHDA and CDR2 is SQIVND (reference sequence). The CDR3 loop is CASSIHSGRATEAFF. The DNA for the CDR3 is TGTGCCAGTAGTATTCACTCGGGGAGGGCCACTGAAGCTTTCTTT. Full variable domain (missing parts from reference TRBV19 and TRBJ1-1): DGGITQSPKYLFRKEGQNVTLSCEQNLNHDAMYWYRQDPGQGLRLIYYSQIVNDFQKGDIAEGYSVSREKKESFPLTVTSAQKNPTAFYLCASSIHSGRATEAFFGQGTRLTVV.

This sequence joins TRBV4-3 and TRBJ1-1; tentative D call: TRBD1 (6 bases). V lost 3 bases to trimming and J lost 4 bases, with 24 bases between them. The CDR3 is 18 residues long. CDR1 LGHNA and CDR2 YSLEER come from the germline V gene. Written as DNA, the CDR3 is TGCGCCAGCAGCCACTCTTTCAGGGGAGTCGCTTTCGGCACTGAAGCTTTCTTT. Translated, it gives CASSHSFRGVAFGTEAFF.

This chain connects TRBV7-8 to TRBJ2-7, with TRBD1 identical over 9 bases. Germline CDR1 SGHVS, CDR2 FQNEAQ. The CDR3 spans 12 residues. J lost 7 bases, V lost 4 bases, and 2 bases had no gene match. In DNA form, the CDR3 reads TGTGCCAGCAGCTCGACAGGGGGTGAGCAGTACTTC. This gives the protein CASSSTGGEQYF.

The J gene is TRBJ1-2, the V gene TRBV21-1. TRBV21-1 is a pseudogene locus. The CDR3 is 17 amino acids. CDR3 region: CASSKGRGAKGIYGYTF. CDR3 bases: TGTGCCAGCAGCAAAGGAAGGGGGGCGAAGGGGATCTATGGCTACACCTTC.

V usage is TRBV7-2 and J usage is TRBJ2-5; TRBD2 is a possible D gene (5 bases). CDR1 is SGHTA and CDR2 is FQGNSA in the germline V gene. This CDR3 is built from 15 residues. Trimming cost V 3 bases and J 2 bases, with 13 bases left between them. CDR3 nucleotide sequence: TGTGCCAGCAGCTTGACACAGAGAGGGCAAGAGACCCAGTACTTC. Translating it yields CASSLTQRGQETQYF.

Here the CDR3 DNA reads TGTGCCTCCACTAATGAAAAACTGTTTTTT. It translates to CASTNEKLFF. The chain has TRBV27 and TRBJ1-4; D not certain. Germline V gives CDR1 MNHEY, CDR2 SMNVEV (reference sequence). V was trimmed by 11 bases and J by 2 bases, leaving 3 bases between them. The CDR3 loop spans 10 amino acids.